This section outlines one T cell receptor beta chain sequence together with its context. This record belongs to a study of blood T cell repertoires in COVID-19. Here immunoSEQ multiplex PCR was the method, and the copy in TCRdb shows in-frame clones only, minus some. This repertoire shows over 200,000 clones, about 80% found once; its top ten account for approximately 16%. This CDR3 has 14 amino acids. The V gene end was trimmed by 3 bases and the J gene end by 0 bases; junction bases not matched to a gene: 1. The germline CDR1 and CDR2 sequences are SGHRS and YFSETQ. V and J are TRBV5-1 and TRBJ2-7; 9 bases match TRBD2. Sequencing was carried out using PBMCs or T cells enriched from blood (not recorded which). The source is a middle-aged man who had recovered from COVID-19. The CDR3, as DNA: TGCGCCAGCAGCTGGACTAGCGCCTCCTACGAGCAGTACTTC. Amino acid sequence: CASSWTSASYEQYF.